This T cell receptor (beta chain) is drawn from a study of blood T cells in healthy people across ages (dated by TCRdb to about 2015). Background on the whole study: In model experiments, template switching captured about one uniquely barcoded TCR beta cDNA molecule for every two T cells. Using deep sequencing normalized with unique cDNA molecular identifiers, the study measured how TCR beta repertoire diversity changes with age. Four age groups were formed from the donors: young (average roughly 16 years), middle-aged (more than 35), aged (roughly 56) and long-lived (around 82). To avoid experimental bias, donors of different ages were randomly spread across the sequencing lanes. The study analyzed two additional independent replicas of 1 million unique cDNA reads from the same blood draw for two donors, one aged 18 to 30 and one aged 80 or older.

V has 7 bases trimmed and J has 5 bases trimmed; junction bases matching no gene number 13. Measured from the cysteine to the phenylalanine, the CDR3 is 15 residues long. Of all the DNA, just the CDR3 is kept, 45 bases in frame from base 1. According to the germline V gene, CDR1 reads MNHEY and CDR2 reads SVGAGI. The research as a whole found: The CMV infection status of donors was not known, potentially confounding age-related changes in expanded clonotypes. Estimates of total diversity based on one million sequenced T cells were considered lower bounds and underestimates. Compared with the aged group, the long-lived group had more naive CD4+ T cells, fewer expanded clones and increased TCR diversity, suggesting age selection. As age increased, observed TCR beta diversity per million T cells dropped in a roughly linear way, and a significant reduction was already evident by age approximately 40. Bulk unsorted PBMC profiling prevented conclusive comparison of naive and antigen-experienced compartments. A strong correlation was found between observed TCR beta diversity and the percentage of naive T cells measured by flow cytometry.

Donors were under 40 systemically healthy Caucasian individuals from Russia aged roughly 6 to 90 years. Roughly 10 milliliters of peripheral blood were collected from each donor into EDTA-treated Vacutainer tubes. Ficoll-Paque density-gradient centrifugation was used to isolate PBMCs, with at least 6.5 million obtained per sample. Trizol reagent was used to extract total RNA from PBMCs, with at least 6 micrograms per sample. Naive CD45RAhigh/CD27high T cell percentages were measured by flow cytometry on a PBMC aliquot from every donor. This clonotype appeared once. Its antigen target is currently unknown. Qualities for individual bases were not recorded, and no much larger clone is one base off. A lone read gives weak evidence. Preparation of the library involved 5' RACE. Sequencing was carried out with an Illumina HiSeq 2500. A second roughly 7 to 11 cycle PCR used a sample-barcoded 5' primer and a J-beta primer mix. A template-switch 5' adaptor carrying 12 random nucleotides introduced a unique molecular identifier onto each TCR beta cDNA molecule. Each sample yielded at least 2.5 million CDR3-containing paired-end reads. First-strand cDNA synthesis was performed from all RNA using the Mint cDNA synthesis kit, with priming by a TRBC-specific oligonucleotide. After uracil-DNA glycosylase treatment, a first 18-cycle PCR used universal primers M1SS and BC2_uni_R on all cDNA. In the authors' own workflow: For normalization, 1 million high-quality reads were randomly selected from each sample, with every read carrying a distinct molecular identifier. Reads with shared molecular identifiers were discarded instead of being binned into consensus sequences. MiTCR, run with a Q25 quality threshold and the strictest error-elimination algorithm, handled CDR3 identification, clonotype clustering and error correction. A nonparametric unseen species model with Euler transformation was used to estimate lower-bound total TCR beta diversity. TCRdb's own reprocessing of the public reads used fastp at Q25 and MiXCR and kept productive beta chains. Identical CDR3 protein sequences are pooled into one entry, listed with their most common genes and DNA. The V and J calls were not made by the authors but by TCRdb's processing. A total of fewer than 1 million distinct CDR3 sequences appear in this sample, 40% to 50% of them only once. The ten top clones hold about 19% of the sample.

The TCR sequence derives from a man in his fifties or sixties in good health. The sequenced material came from blood. In this chain, TRBV6-5 is recombined with TRBJ1-2, with 7 bases matching TRBD1. The CDR3 has the sequence CASKPQGGLGYGYTF. The DNA is TGTGCCAGCAAACCGCAGGGGGGCCTTGGATATGGCTACACCTTC.